This T cell receptor beta chain appears in the sequencing data of a study of cytomegalovirus exposure and HLA in healthy donors. Overall study: Genotyping showed around 80% of roughly 400 donors falling in the Caucasian-associated ancestry cluster. Broader study findings: The records held CMV serostatus as the only immune exposure information. Despite most TCR sequences being rare, some public TCRs occurred in many donors. For most TCR beta V segments, an earlier analysis put the productive rate at about 90% or about 30% of the time.

The PCR employed 60 Vbeta primers together with 13 Jbeta primers. Sequenced by immunoSEQ multiplex PCR; TCRdb stores in-frame clones only, minus some. The table lists around 130,000 clones, just over 70% of them singletons. Details on this clone: Antigen unknown.

The specimen sequenced was PBMCs. The sequence was collected from a woman aged 25 to 39 in good health and CMV-seronegative.

CDR3 residues: CATMVRGWDTQYF. The DNA of the CDR3 is TGTGCCACCATGGTCAGGGGCTGGGATACGCAGTATTTT. The gene calls are TRBV6-1 and TRBJ2-3, with a possible D match to TRBD1 (6 bases). Germline CDR1 is MNHNS and CDR2 is SASEGT. The CDR3 spans 13 residues. Trimming took off 10 bases at V and 6 bases at J, with 17 bases between the two ends.